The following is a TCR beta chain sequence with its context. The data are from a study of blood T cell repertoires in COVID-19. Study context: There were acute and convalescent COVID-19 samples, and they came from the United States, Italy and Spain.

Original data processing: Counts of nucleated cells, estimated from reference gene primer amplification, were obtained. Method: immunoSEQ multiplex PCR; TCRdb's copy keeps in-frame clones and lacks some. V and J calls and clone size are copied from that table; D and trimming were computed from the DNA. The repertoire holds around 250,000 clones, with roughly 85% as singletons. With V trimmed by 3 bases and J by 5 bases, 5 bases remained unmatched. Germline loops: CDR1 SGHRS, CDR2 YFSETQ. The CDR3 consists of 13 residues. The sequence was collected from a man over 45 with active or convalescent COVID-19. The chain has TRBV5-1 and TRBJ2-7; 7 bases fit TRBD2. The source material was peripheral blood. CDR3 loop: CASSWEGIDEQYF. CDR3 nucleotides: TGCGCCAGCAGCTGGGAGGGGATCGACGAGCAGTACTTC.